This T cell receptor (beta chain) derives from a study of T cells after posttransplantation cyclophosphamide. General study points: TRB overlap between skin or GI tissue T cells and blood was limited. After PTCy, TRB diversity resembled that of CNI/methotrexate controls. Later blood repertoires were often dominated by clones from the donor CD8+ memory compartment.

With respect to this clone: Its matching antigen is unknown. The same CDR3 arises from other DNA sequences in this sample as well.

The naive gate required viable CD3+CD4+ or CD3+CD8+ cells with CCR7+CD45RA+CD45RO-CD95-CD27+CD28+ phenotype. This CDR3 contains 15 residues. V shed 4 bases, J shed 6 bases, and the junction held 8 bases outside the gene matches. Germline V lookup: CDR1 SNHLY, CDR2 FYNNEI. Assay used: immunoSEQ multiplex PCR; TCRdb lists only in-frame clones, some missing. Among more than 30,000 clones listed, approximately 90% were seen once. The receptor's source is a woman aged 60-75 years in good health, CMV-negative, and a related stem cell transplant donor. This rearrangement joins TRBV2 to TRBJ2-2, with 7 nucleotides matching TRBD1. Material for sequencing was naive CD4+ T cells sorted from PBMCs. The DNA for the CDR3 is TGTGCCAGCAGTGCCACAGGGGTAGATTCCGGGGAGCTGTTTTTT. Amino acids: CASSATGVDSGELFF.